This passage covers 6 T cell receptor beta chains from one sample sequenced in a study of human T cells and chemical hapten exposure. Time point: patch test 3, about 24 weeks after DPC sensitization. As to treatment: therapeutic diphenylcyclopropenone sensitization with weekly scalp DPC. In TCRdb, the RACE reads were re-called with MiXCR into one record per CDR3 protein. The sample holds some 64,000 distinct CDR3 sequences, 8% to 13% seen once. Sequenced material: whole blood, taken in connection with sensitization to the hapten diphenylcyclopropenone (DPC). Receptors originate from a woman under 40 with alopecia areata. Some clones in this sample may be carry-over from other donors' samples.

This clonotype was counted a few times. V gene TRBV27 combines with J gene TRBJ2-5; TRBD2 aligns across 10 bases. The CDR3 extends over 14 amino acids. Trimming removed 6 bases from V and 4 bases from J; junction bases left unmatched: 5. Germline CDR1 reads MNHEY; CDR2 reads SMNVEV (reference sequence). This CDR3 reads CASSPSGRVETQYF. Here the CDR3 DNA reads TGTGCCAGCAGCCCCAGCGGGAGGGTAGAGACCCAGTACTTC.

The chain has TRBV7-2 and TRBJ2-1, with D unclear. The CDR3 is made up of 14 amino acids. V was cut by 0 bases and J by 6 bases, with 9 bases left in between. Germline V gives CDR1 SGHTA, CDR2 FQGNSA. DNA of the CDR3: TGTGCCAGCAGCTTAGCTCGACATAGCAATGAGCAGTTCTTC. Translated, it gives CASSLARHSNEQFF.

The chain joins TRBV29-1 to TRBJ2-2, with a possible D match to TRBD1 (6 bases). The length of the CDR3 is 14 residues. V lost 6 bases and J lost 6, with 17 bases in between. CDR1 is SQVTM and CDR2 is ANQGSEA in the germline V gene. The CDR3 loop is CSVVGTSRSGELFF. CDR3 bases: TGCAGCGTGGTGGGGACATCGAGGTCCGGGGAGCTGTTTTTT.

This clonotype was seen only a few times. The genes are TRBV11-3 and TRBJ1-1; 7 nucleotides line up with TRBD1. Germline assignment: CDR1 SGHNT and CDR2 YENEEA. The V gene end was trimmed by 5 bases and the J gene end by 4 bases; junction bases not matched to a gene: 16. The CDR3 runs 17 residues. CDR3 nucleotides: TGTGCCAGCAGCCCCACTTGGGTTCAGGGGGAGGCCACTGAAGCTTTCTTT. This gives the protein CASSPTWVQGEATEAFF.

V usage is TRBV20-1 and J usage is TRBJ2-7; TRBD2 agrees at 8 bases. The germline V gene encodes CDR1 DFQATT and CDR2 SNEGSKA (reference sequence). After removal of 4 bases from V and 6 bases from J, the junction contained 5 bases not matched to a gene. This CDR3 is 12 amino acids long. CDR3 in amino acids: CSAKGLVAEQYF. The CDR3 region has the DNA TGCAGTGCTAAGGGACTAGTCGCCGAGCAGTACTTC.

This chain uses TRBV28 with TRBJ1-5; 7 nucleotides agree with TRBD1. J gave up 0 bases and V 5 bases, and 13 bases lay outside the gene matches. Germline V gene lookup returns CDR1 MDHEN and CDR2 SYDVKM. The CDR3 runs to 18 residues. In DNA form, the CDR3 reads TGTGCCAGCAGTCTTCGGCTCGGGACAGTCTATAGCAATCAGCCCCAGCATTTT. It codes for CASSLRLGTVYSNQPQHF.